This T cell receptor delta chain is from a study of Vδ1+ human thymocytes. This clone was counted a few times. Its antigen is still unknown. Extracted RNA was reverse transcribed into cDNA. CDR3 amplicons came from multiplex PCR with pooled V-gene forward and constant-region reverse primers. TCRdb re-identified clones in the multiplex PCR reads via CATT. The sample shows roughly 56,000 delta-chain clones, over 12% of them seen only once. The ends were cut back, 0 bases at V and 0 bases at J, with 17 bases in the middle. The germline CDR1 and CDR2 sequences are TSWWSYY and QGS. The CDR3 is made up of 18 amino acids. Overall study results and limits: Many TRG clonotypes were shared between donors; TRD repertoires were essentially private. Thymic TRG and TRD repertoires appeared highly polyclonal. Thymic delta-chain repertoires held approximately 19% Vdelta2 sequences and few Vdelta3, despite high sort purity. The authors advised highly purified populations and single-cell validation.

This receptor was identified in a girl in the first two years of life who had congenital heart surgery. The chain couples TRDV1 to TRDJ1; no clear D. The sequenced sample was Vdelta1+ gamma-delta thymocytes from the thymus. Subset reported: FACS-sorted CD3+ TCRalphabeta- TCRVdelta1+ TCRVdelta2- thymocytes. The CDR3 nucleotides are TGTGCTCTTGGGGAACTAGGTAAGGGACCCTTATACACCGATAAACTCATCTTT. This translates into CALGELGKGPLYTDKLIF.